This is a list of T cell receptor beta chains from one sample in a study of vaccination effects on CD4 cells after COVID-19. Their antigens are not known. This table comes from immunoSEQ multiplex PCR, and its TCRdb copy is limited to in-frame clones, with some not included. The table has around 67,000 clones, 70% to 90% seen once. Sequencing used CD4+ T cells from PBMCs cultured with HCoV-229E spike peptides, obtained after COVID-19 vaccination. Source of these receptors: a human donor who received a COVID-19 vaccine. CDR3s include the opening cysteine and the closing phenylalanine or tryptophan. Fields, in order: clone size, J gene, D gene, V gene, CDR3 protein, CDR3 DNA. A D gene is named only where the DNA matches it firmly. The size field is filled for only some rows; it gives once, few, many or a size class.

NA | TRBJ1-6 | NA | TRBV28 | CASSLEGRSNSPLHF | TGTGCCAGCAGTTTGGAGGGCAGGAGTAATTCACCCCTCCACTTT
NA | TRBJ2-1 | TRBD1 | TRBV6-4 | CASSKRGQLYNEQFF | TGTGCCAGCAGTAAGAGGGGACAGCTATACAATGAGCAGTTCTTC
NA | TRBJ1-2 | TRBD1 | TRBV5-1 | CASSKFTGEHGYTF | TGCGCCAGCAGCAAATTCACAGGGGAACATGGCTACACCTTC
NA | TRBJ2-5 | TRBD1 | TRBV18 | CASSPGQEETQYF | TGTGCCAGCTCACCCGGACAGGAAGAGACCCAGTACTTC
NA | TRBJ2-2 | TRBD1 | TRBV24-1 | CATSDRDRAVTGELFF | TGTGCCACCTCGGACCGGGACAGGGCGGTCACCGGGGAGCTGTTTTTT
few | TRBJ2-2 | TRBD2 | TRBV5-1 | CASSLAIAGELGELFF | TGCGCCAGCAGCTTGGCCATAGCGGGGGAACTCGGGGAGCTGTTTTTT
NA | TRBJ2-6 | TRBD2 | TRBV3-1/TRBV3-2 | CASSRVSGGASGANVLTF | TGTGCCAGCAGCCGCGTTAGCGGGGGGGCCTCTGGGGCCAACGTCCTGACTTTC
few | TRBJ2-2 | NA | TRBV19 | CASSIAGEDTGELFF | TGTGCCAGTAGTATAGCAGGGGAGGACACCGGGGAGCTGTTTTTT
NA | TRBJ1-5 | NA | TRBV19 | CACRTASNQPQHF | TGTGCCTGCCGGACGGCTAGCAATCAGCCCCAGCATTTT
NA | TRBJ1-2 | NA | TRBV30 | CAWSYGGTPLYGYTF | TGTGCCTGGAGTTATGGGGGGACGCCGCTCTATGGCTACACCTTC
NA | TRBJ1-4 | TRBD1 | TRBV5-6 | CASSLGTATNEKLFF | TGTGCCAGCAGCCTGGGGACAGCAACTAATGAAAAACTGTTTTTT
NA | TRBJ1-4 | TRBD1 | TRBV6-6 | CASSRDRANEKLFF | TGTGCCAGCAGCCGGGACAGGGCTAATGAAAAACTGTTTTTT
NA | TRBJ1-2 | TRBD1 | TRBV5-6 | CATGPGQGYGYTF | TGTGCCACCGGACCGGGACAGGGATATGGCTACACCTTC
NA | TRBJ2-5 | NA | TRBV18 | CASSPGVAETQYF | TGTGCCAGCTCCCCAGGGGTGGCGGAGACCCAGTACTTC
NA | TRBJ2-3 | NA | TRBV5-4 | CASSYTFADTQYF | TGTGCCAGCAGCTACACATTTGCAGATACGCAGTATTTT
NA | TRBJ1-6 | TRBD1 | TRBV30 | CAWSLLGQGASYNSPLHF | TGTGCCTGGAGTTTACTAGGACAGGGGGCCTCCTATAATTCACCCCTCCACTTT
NA | TRBJ2-1 | NA | TRBV12-1 | CASSPGTGICDNEQFF | TGTGCCAGCAGTCCTGGGACAGGGATATGTGACAATGAGCAGTTCTTC
NA | TRBJ2-5 | NA | TRBV2 | CASSDQTQYF | TGTGCCAGCAGTGACCAGACCCAGTACTTC
NA | TRBJ2-5 | NA | TRBV6-5 | CASRPGAQETQYF | TGTGCCAGCAGGCCAGGGGCCCAGGAGACCCAGTACTTC
NA | TRBJ2-2 | TRBD1 | TRBV24-1 | CATSDPGTGGKGELFF | TGTGCCACCAGTGACCCAGGGACAGGCGGCAAGGGGGAGCTGTTTTTT
NA | TRBJ1-3 | TRBD1 | TRBV7-2 | CASSYRTGGGNTIYF | TGTGCCAGCAGCTACCGAACAGGGGGAGGAAACACCATATATTTT
NA | TRBJ1-1 | NA | TRBV7-9 | CASSLVAVTTEAFF | TGTGCCAGCAGCTTAGTAGCAGTTACCACTGAAGCTTTCTTT
NA | TRBJ1-2 | TRBD1 | TRBV7-9 | CASSHRGGRTNYGYTF | TGTGCCAGCAGCCACAGGGGGGGTAGGACTAACTATGGCTACACCTTC
NA | TRBJ1-6 | NA | TRBV30 | CAWSSQNNSPLHF | TGTGCCTGGAGTAGTCAGAATAATTCACCCCTCCACTTT
NA | TRBJ1-6 | NA | TRBV28 | CASSFGTGGPMGSPLHF | TGTGCCAGCAGTTTTGGGACGGGGGGCCCCATGGGTTCACCCCTCCACTTT
once | TRBJ2-2 | NA | TRBV19 | CASSSTARSTGELFF | TGTGCCAGTAGTAGTACGGCCCGTAGCACCGGGGAGCTGTTTTTT
once | TRBJ2-2 | NA | TRBV10-2 | CASRLSNTGELFF | TGCGCCAGCCGCCTCTCCAACACCGGGGAGCTGTTTTTT
NA | TRBJ1-1 | TRBD1 | TRBV19 | CASSPGGGTEAFF | TGTGCCAGTAGTCCAGGGGGAGGAACTGAAGCTTTCTTT
once | TRBJ2-6 | NA | TRBV7-2 | CASSFRAGANVLTF | TGTGCCAGCAGCTTCAGGGCTGGGGCCAACGTCCTGACTTTC
few | TRBJ2-1 | TRBD2 | TRBV5-1 | CASSSPLAGGYNNEQFF | TGCGCCAGCAGCTCGCCACTAGCGGGGGGGTATAACAATGAGCAGTTCTTC
NA | TRBJ1-1 | NA | TRBV5-8 | CASPKNLGLESTEAFF | TGTGCCAGCCCGAAGAATTTGGGGTTAGAAAGCACTGAAGCTTTCTTT
NA | TRBJ2-5 | NA | TRBV5-5 | CASSFDRQETQYF | TGTGCCAGCAGTTTCGACCGCCAAGAGACCCAGTACTTC
NA | TRBJ1-1 | NA | TRBV11-2 | CASSLDYRTENTEAFF | TGTGCCAGCAGCTTAGATTACAGGACTGAGAACACTGAAGCTTTCTTT
NA | TRBJ1-5 | NA | TRBV6-5 | CASRQTGSNQPQHF | TGTGCCAGCAGACAGACCGGCAGCAATCAGCCCCAGCATTTT
NA | TRBJ2-1 | TRBD2 | TRBV5-1 | CASSLGRGGYNEQFF | TGCGCCAGCAGCTTGGGCCGGGGGGGATACAATGAGCAGTTCTTC
NA | TRBJ2-2 | NA | TRBV24-1 | CATSDFDSGTGELFF | TGTGCCACCAGTGATTTTGACAGTGGGACCGGGGAGCTGTTTTTT
NA | TRBJ1-6 | NA | TRBV5-1 | CASSRGDNSPLHF | TGCGCCAGCTCCCGGGGGGATAATTCACCCCTCCACTTT
NA | TRBJ2-1 | TRBD2 | TRBV7-3 | CASSLERGGQHEQFF | TGTGCCAGCAGCTTAGAGCGGGGGGGCCAGCATGAGCAGTTCTTC
NA | TRBJ1-6 | NA | TRBV5-5 | CASSSGRGSNSPLHF | TGTGCCAGCAGCTCTGGACGGGGAAGCAATTCACCCCTCCACTTT
NA | TRBJ2-4 | NA | TRBV5-1 | CASSLGGAAKNIQYF | TGCGCCAGCAGCTTAGGAGGGGCAGCCAAAAACATTCAGTACTTC
NA | TRBJ1-2 | TRBD1 | TRBV2 | CASSYTGVSGYTF | TGTGCCAGCAGTTATACAGGGGTCTCTGGCTACACCTTC
NA | TRBJ1-1 | NA | TRBV5-1 | CASSSQGGRTEAFF | TGCGCCAGCAGCTCACAGGGAGGTAGAACTGAAGCTTTCTTT
NA | TRBJ1-6 | TRBD1 | TRBV6-6 | CASRPTGGRLSSPLHF | TGTGCCAGCAGACCTACAGGGGGCCGGTTATCTTCACCCCTCCACTTT
NA | TRBJ2-5 | TRBD1 | TRBV19 | CASSSRSTGYQETQYF | TGTGCCAGTAGTTCGAGGTCGACAGGGTACCAAGAGACCCAGTACTTC
NA | TRBJ2-3 | TRBD2 | TRBV18 | CASSESGTSGDTQYF | TGTGCCAGCTCGGAGAGCGGGACTAGCGGGGATACGCAGTATTTT
few | TRBJ1-2 | NA | TRBV6-5 | CASRAGPNNYGYTF | TGTGCCAGCAGGGCGGGACCTAATAACTATGGCTACACCTTC
NA | TRBJ2-5 | NA | TRBV6-6 | CASRATGNAETQYF | TGTGCCAGCAGGGCTACAGGGAATGCCGAGACCCAGTACTTC
NA | TRBJ2-2 | NA | TRBV2 | CASSTPPGTANTGELFF | TGTGCCAGCAGCACTCCCCCAGGGACCGCTAACACCGGGGAGCTGTTTTTT
NA | TRBJ2-3 | TRBD2 | TRBV3-1/TRBV3-2 | CASSHDSGGPTDTQYF | TGTGCCAGCAGCCACGATAGCGGGGGTCCCACAGATACGCAGTATTTT
NA | TRBJ2-5 | NA | TRBV5-4 | CASSLPRTARVSQETQYF | TGTGCCAGCAGCCTGCCTAGGACTGCCCGGGTGTCCCAAGAGACCCAGTACTTC
once | TRBJ1-2 | NA | TRBV29-1 | CSVDRGSYGYTF | TGCAGCGTTGACAGGGGTAGCTATGGCTACACCTTC
NA | TRBJ2-1 | TRBD1 | TRBV10-3 | CAIRGGGQGPDEQFF | TGTGCCATCAGGGGCGGGGGACAGGGTCCGGATGAGCAGTTCTTC